What follows is one TCR beta chain and its context. This clonotype was recorded a few times. Its binding antigen is unknown. No much larger clone is present one base from it, and per-base qualities are unavailable. The CDR3, cysteine through phenylalanine, is 11 amino acids long. The entry retains the CDR3 DNA only, 33 bases that are in frame from base 1. The junction shows trimming of 1 base on V and 10 bases on J, plus 8 bases between the germline ends. CDR1 is given as SQVTM and CDR2 as ANQGSEA, both from the germline V gene. These data originate in a study of identical twins (dated by TCRdb to between 2015 and 2016). In the study overall: To test whether fetal clonotypes persist, the study used deep sequencing on TCR alpha and beta repertoires from monozygotic twins, unrelated adults of various ages, and cord blood. To rule out contamination, replicate twin experiments were performed at different times with different library preparation protocols. Broad study findings and their caveats: Fewer insertions were carried by abundant cord blood beta clonotypes; a weaker similar trend was observed in young adult naive repertoires, while no such trend was observed in memory repertoires. Compared with coincidental sharing between unrelated individuals, out-of-frame TCR alpha sequences shared between twins had an excess of sequences with low generation probability. The excess sharing between twins in beta out-of-frame sequences was weaker because fewer shared sequences reduced the signal-to-noise ratio. Because the same donors could not be followed over many years, the conclusions depended on cross-sectional statistical analysis. In monozygotic twins, out-of-frame TCR alpha sharing was systematically underestimated by recombination models, although the models agreed with sharing between unrelated individuals. Zero-insertion analyses could be partly confounded by invariant T cells such as MAIT and iNKT, although diverse VJ usage argued against such confounding for most clonotypes.

All donors were healthy Caucasians. The twin cohort consisted of three pairs of female monozygotic twins, all aged about 18 to 30 years. Miltenyi CD45RO+ enrichment and human naive T-cell isolation kits were used to isolate memory (CD45RO+) and naive T cells from PBMC. Receptor amplification or capture employed 5' RACE. The instrument given in TCRdb is Illumina HiSeq 2000. A universal primer binding site was added through template switching, and the final cDNA carried a unique molecular identifier so that TCR cDNA molecules could be counted accurately. First-strand cDNA for TCR alpha and beta chains was synthesized from specific primers in the conserved constant-segment region. To control for contamination, every cDNA library was double barcoded, receiving both a SMART-Mk sample barcode and Illumina barcodes. TruSeq adapter sequences along with Illumina sample barcodes were introduced in two successive PCR steps. The Illumina HiSeq platform was used with custom primers to sequence TCR alpha and beta cDNA libraries. Concerning the study's data processing: MiGEC processed the raw reads to extract unique molecular identifiers, while MiXCR was used to determine the CDR3 positions. For each individual, recombination models were inferred using an EM algorithm with the repgenHMM and IGoR tools. The analysis of shared clonotypes was done with the tcR package in R, with sharing normalized by the product of cloneset sizes. To study raw recombination without the effects of thymic and clonal selection, out-of-frame nonproductive sequences were analyzed. In-frame beta chains were kept once TCRdb had trimmed the public reads at Q25 with fastp and called clones with MiXCR. CDR3 protein sequences are deduplicated, and each keeps its most common genes and DNA. The authors' filters were not applied to this entry. The sample table records 250,000 or so distinct CDR3 sequences; approximately 12% of these occur just once. 3.5% to 5% of the sample comes from the top ten.

A further study also used this sample, focusing on yellow fever vaccine responses in identical twins. The second paper further reports: According to the authors, in identical twins the way T cells responded to vaccination appeared partly convergent and partly personalized. Focusing on identical twins, the study followed the T cell clones that responded to the vaccine, and did so with precision.

The receptor chain draws on TRBV29-1 and TRBJ2-1, with no D gene named confidently. The specimen was memory (CD45RO+) T cells sorted from blood. The cell subset or site label corresponds to: CD45RO+ enriched T cells. This receptor was taken from a woman aged 18 to 35 in good health. The DNA reads as follows: TGCAGCGTTGAAGGCGGTGGCGAGCAGTTCTTC. Translated, it reads CSVEGGGEQFF.